These 29 T cell receptor beta chains originate from one sample sequenced in a study of regulatory T cells in long-lasting Graves disease. Specified time point: newly diagnosed GD, antithyroid drugs for less than 3 months. The TCR library used RNA extracted from PBMCs. The TCR beta library used iRepertoire HTBI primers with Arm-PCR amplification of CDR3. TCRdb passed the multiplex PCR reads through MiXCR, listing each CDR3 protein once. The top ten hold under 9% of the sample, which has a few hundred thousand distinct CDR3 sequences, approximately 15% seen once. This sample was shared with a second study, whose subject was T cells in Graves' hyperthyroidism and ophthalmopathy.

Here the sequenced sample was peripheral blood mononuclear cells (PBMCs), taken at new diagnosis, from a patient treated with antithyroid drugs. These receptors were obtained from a woman in her thirties or forties with Graves disease.

This clonotype showed up many times. The V call is TRBV11-3, the J call TRBJ2-1; unclear D gene. There are 15 residues in the CDR3. Deletions cut 2 bases from V and 2 bases from J, with 10 bases between. In germline, CDR1 is SGHNT, CDR2 YENEEA. The CDR3: CASSLLGAPYNEQFF. The CDR3 DNA reads TGTGCCAGCAGCTTATTAGGCGCCCCCTACAATGAGCAGTTCTTC.

V and J are TRBV9 and TRBJ2-2; 16 bases fit TRBD2. J was trimmed by 0 bases and V by 3 bases; bases with no gene match: 2. From germline, CDR1 is SGDLS and CDR2 YYNGEE. The CDR3 has 18 amino acids. The CDR3: CASSAGLAGGPNTGELFF. The CDR3 DNA sequence: TGTGCCAGCAGCGCGGGACTAGCGGGAGGGCCGAACACCGGGGAGCTGTTTTTT.

This clonotype was seen repeatedly, ten times or more. V and J are TRBV28 and TRBJ2-7; D is perhaps TRBD1 (5 bases). CDR1 is MDHEN and CDR2 is SYDVKM in the germline V gene. The CDR3 loop spans 12 amino acids. V lost 8 bases to trimming and J lost 1 base, with 9 bases between them. This CDR3 is CASQGNSYEQYF. Written as DNA, the CDR3 is TGTGCCAGCCAGGGAAATTCCTACGAGCAGTACTTC.

With regard to this clonotype: Given a much more abundant clone one base away, this may be a read error. V and J are TRBV13 and TRBJ2-7, with TRBD1 matching over 7 bases. V lost 3 bases, J lost 1 base, and 3 bases stayed unmatched. The CDR3 runs 14 residues. The germline gives CDR1 PRHDT, CDR2 FYEKMQ (reference sequence). The CDR3, as DNA: TGTGCCAGCAGCTTCCAGACAGGGTCCTACGAGCAGTACTTC. It codes for CASSFQTGSYEQYF.

This clonotype was seen ten or more times. The chain combines TRBV18 with TRBJ2-1; tentative D call: TRBD2 (6 bases). With 3 bases removed from V and 14 bases from J, the gap between germline ends came to 23 bases. Germline values: CDR1 KGHSH, CDR2 LQKENI. This CDR3 spans 15 amino acids. CDR3 in amino acids: CASSPGGSGKEGKFF. CDR3 DNA: TGTGCCAGCTCACCGGGCGGTAGCGGAAAGGAGGGGAAGTTCTTC.

The sample holds many counts of this clonotype. The chain is built from TRBV7-6 and TRBJ2-3, with 7 nucleotides matching TRBD1. There are 15 residues in the CDR3. The junction had 5 bases not matched to a gene; V was cut back by 0 bases and J by 5 bases. Germline assignment: CDR1 SGHVS and CDR2 FNYEAQ. Here the CDR3 reads CASSLARQGEDTQYF. The CDR3 nucleotides read TGTGCCAGCAGCTTAGCGCGTCAGGGGGAAGATACGCAGTATTTT.

This clonotype has a count of ten or more. The chain has TRBV11-2 and TRBJ1-1; D is unresolved. Trimming took 9 bases from V and 3 from J, leaving 11 bases between them. CDR3 length: 12 residues. CDR1 and CDR2 (germline): SGHAT, FQNNGV. This CDR3 reads CASREGYTEAFF. DNA for the CDR3: TGTGCCAGTAGGGAGGGTTACACTGAAGCTTTCTTT.

This clonotype was counted many times. This chain links TRBV6-2 or TRBV6-3 with TRBJ2-1, with 11 positions matching TRBD1. CDR1 is MNHEY and CDR2 is SVGEGT in the germline V gene. CDR3 length: 15 amino acids. The V gene end was trimmed by 9 bases and the J gene end by 9 bases; junction bases not matched to a gene: 13. The chain's CDR3 is CASRPGTGGQGEQFF. In DNA form, the CDR3 reads TGTGCCAGTAGGCCCGGGACAGGGGGGCAGGGTGAGCAGTTCTTC.

To note about this clonotype: A much larger clone sits a single nucleotide away, making a read error possible. The genes are TRBV19 and TRBJ2-2; D call uncertain. Trimming removed 9 bases from V and 3 bases from J, with 5 bases in between. The CDR3 spans 11 residues. In germline, CDR1 is LNHDA, CDR2 SQIVND (reference sequence). The CDR3 bases are TGTGCCAGCATGTACACCGGGGAGCTGTTTTTT. Translated, it gives CASMYTGELFF. Together with reference TRBV19 and TRBJ2-2, the CDR3 gives the full variable domain: DGGITQSPKYLFRKEGQNVTLSCEQNLNHDAMYWYRQDPGQGLRLIYYSQIVNDFQKGDIAEGYSVSREKKESFPLTVTSAQKNPTAFYLCASMYTGELFFGEGSRLTVL.

This clonotype was observed a few times. The chain uses TRBV24-1 and TRBJ2-1; the D gene is possibly TRBD2 (7 bases). CDR3 length: 13 amino acids. V lost 9 bases to trimming and J lost 4 bases, with 12 bases between them. Germline CDR1 KGHDR, CDR2 SFDVKD. CDR3 loop: CATGGGAYNEQFF. The CDR3 nucleotides read TGTGCCACCGGGGGGGGGGCGTACAATGAGCAGTTCTTC.

This clonotype was counted at least ten times. This chain links TRBV11-3 with TRBJ2-7, with TRBD1 identical over 10 bases. J gave up 1 base and V 5 bases, and 8 bases lay outside the gene matches. CDR1 and CDR2 (germline): SGHNT, YENEEA. The CDR3 is 16 residues long. Written as DNA, the CDR3 is TGTGCCAGCAGCCGCACCGGGACAGGGGTATCCTACGAGCAGTACTTC. Its protein is CASSRTGTGVSYEQYF. Full variable domain (outside the CDR3, taken from reference TRBV11-3 and TRBJ2-7): EAGVVQSPRYKIIEKKQPVAFWCNPISGHNTLYWYLQNLGQGPELLIRYENEEAVDDSQLPKDRFSAERLKGVDSTLKIQPAELGDSAVYLCASSRTGTGVSYEQYFGPGTRLTVT.

This clonotype was seen many times. The chain has TRBV2 and TRBJ2-7, with 11 bases that match TRBD2. Germline values: CDR1 SNHLY, CDR2 FYNNEI. Trimming took 6 bases from V and 3 from J; bases not matched to a gene: 4. The CDR3 length is 14 residues. Here the CDR3 DNA reads TGTGCCAGCAGACCCGGGACTAGCGGCTACGAGCAGTACTTC. Its protein is CASRPGTSGYEQYF.

V is TRBV27 and J is TRBJ2-3; D tentatively reads TRBD1 or TRBD2 (5 bases each). Per germline, CDR1 MNHEY and CDR2 SMNVEV (reference sequence). CDR3 length: 18 amino acids. The V end was cut by 6 bases, the J end by 0 bases, with 22 bases between. The CDR3, as DNA: TGTGCCAGCAGAACCCGGGACGCTAGTTTGGGTAGCACAGATACGCAGTATTTT. This sequence encodes CASRTRDASLGSTDTQYF.

In this sample, this clonotype turned up a few times. The J gene is TRBJ1-5, the V gene TRBV6-2 or TRBV6-3; 10 bases match TRBD1. This CDR3 contains 20 residues. CDR1 is MNHEY, CDR2 SVGEGT, per germline. V shed 5 bases, J shed 0 bases, and the junction held 16 bases outside the gene matches. The CDR3 here is CASSPPLWTGGSHSNQPQHF. The DNA for the CDR3 is TGTGCCAGCAGTCCCCCTTTATGGACAGGGGGGTCCCATAGCAATCAGCCCCAGCATTTT.

This clonotype appeared many times. The chain is built from TRBV18 and TRBJ1-1, with TRBD1 identical over 8 bases. There are 15 residues in the CDR3. V was clipped by 2 bases and J by 5 bases; unmatched bases: 7. CDR1 and CDR2 (germline): KGHSH, LQKENI. The CDR3 DNA sequence: TGTGCCAGCTCACCAATCCAGGGGGCGACTACTGAAGCTTTCTTT. This codes for CASSPIQGATTEAFF.

This clonotype was picked up many times. The chain links TRBV13 to TRBJ2-2; D remains ambiguous. CDR1 and CDR2 from the germline V gene are PRHDT and FYEKMQ (reference sequence). The CDR3 extends over 11 amino acids. Deletions cut 5 bases from V and 7 bases from J, with 5 bases between. The CDR3 reads CASSHFGELFF. Here the CDR3 DNA reads TGTGCCAGCAGCCACTTCGGGGAGCTGTTTTTT.

This clonotype came up a few times. Here the CDR3 reads CASSRLGLQGNEQFF. In nucleotides, the CDR3 is TGTGCCAGCAGTCGACTTGGACTCCAGGGGAATGAGCAGTTCTTC. The chain carries TRBV28 and TRBJ2-1, with D perhaps TRBD1 (6 bases). Trimming stripped 5 bases from V and 7 bases from J, with 18 bases between. Germline CDR1 MDHEN, CDR2 SYDVKM. This CDR3 has 15 residues.

V and J are TRBV3-1 and TRBJ2-1; D possibly matches TRBD1 or TRBD2 (5 bases each). The CDR3 runs 12 residues. Germline V gives CDR1 LGHDT, CDR2 YNNKEL (reference sequence). Between the trimmed V and J ends, which lost 2 bases and 14 bases, there was a span of 13 bases. In DNA, the CDR3 is TGTGCCAGCAGCCAACCCGGGACCCCCGAGTTCTTC. It specifies CASSQPGTPEFF.

V usage is TRBV19 and J usage is TRBJ2-1; D assignment may be TRBD1 or TRBD2 (6 bases each). Trimming took off 3 bases at V and 8 bases at J, with 11 bases between the two ends. The V gene's germline CDR1 is LNHDA and CDR2 SQIVND (reference sequence). The CDR3 consists of 13 residues. In DNA form, the CDR3 reads TGTGCCAGTAGTATGGGGGGCGGGTATGAGCAGTTCTTC. It codes for CASSMGGGYEQFF.

This clonotype was observed at least ten times. CDR3 sequence reads: CSAGDPYRESTGELFF. CDR3 DNA sequence: TGCAGCGCCGGGGACCCGTACAGGGAGTCCACCGGGGAGCTGTTTTTT. This chain uses TRBV29-1 with TRBJ2-2, with D maybe TRBD1 (6 bases). CDR1 is SQVTM, CDR2 ANQGSEA, per germline. The CDR3 is made up of 16 amino acids. Trimming took off 7 bases at V and 4 bases at J, with 22 bases between the two ends.

V is TRBV3-1 and J is TRBJ2-2; D is unclear. The V end was cut by 6 bases, the J end by 4 bases, with 15 bases between. The CDR3 is 15 residues long. The germline CDR1 and CDR2 sequences are LGHDT and YNNKEL (reference sequence). The CDR3 spells CASSFRALSTGELFF. CDR3 DNA sequence: TGTGCCAGCAGTTTTAGAGCGTTGAGCACCGGGGAGCTGTTTTTT.

In its sample, this clonotype was seen many times. Here the CDR3 DNA reads TGTGCCAGCAGACCTGGGGTGGGGACCCACGAGCAGTACTTC. It yields the protein CASRPGVGTHEQYF. V gene TRBV11-2 combines with J gene TRBJ2-7; D is perhaps TRBD1 or TRBD2 (5 bases each). In germline, CDR1 is SGHAT, CDR2 FQNNGV. V lost 6 bases, J lost 5 bases, and 17 bases lay in between. The CDR3 is 14 amino acids.

This clonotype was observed many times. The rearrangement joins TRBV27 to TRBJ2-3; tentatively, D is TRBD1 (6 bases). V was trimmed by 5 bases and J by 8 bases, leaving 26 bases between them. This CDR3 contains 17 residues. Germline V gene data show CDR1 as MNHEY and CDR2 as SMNVEV (reference sequence). The CDR3 DNA follows: TGTGCCAGCAGTCCCTATTACCTCGGACAGACTGATGTTACGCAGTATTTT. Its protein is CASSPYYLGQTDVTQYF.

This clonotype has a count of ten or more. This chain links TRBV6-1 with TRBJ2-7; unclear D gene. The V end lost 5 bases, the J end lost 1 base, and 12 bases lay between the germline ends. The length of the CDR3 is 14 residues. CDR1 is MNHNS and CDR2 is SASEGT in the germline V gene. CDR3 in amino acids: CASSPRIQSYEQYF. The CDR3 bases are TGTGCCAGCAGTCCCAGGATACAATCCTACGAGCAGTACTTC.

The chain employs TRBV5-1 and TRBJ1-4; D remains ambiguous. Trimming removed 4 bases from V and 7 bases from J, with 17 bases in between. This CDR3 is built from 15 residues. Germline CDR1 SGHRS, CDR2 YFSETQ. The CDR3 reads CASSPGLSGGEKLFF. DNA for the CDR3: TGCGCCAGCAGCCCCGGACTCTCGGGAGGTGAAAAACTGTTTTTT.

This clonotype occurred a few times. The chain recombines TRBV5-1 with TRBJ2-5; TRBD2 aligns across 12 bases. The CDR3 runs 16 residues. The germline gives CDR1 SGHRS, CDR2 YFSETQ. Unmatched junction bases numbered 8, after V lost 5 bases and J lost 3 bases. The CDR3 sequence is CASSRTSGRPKETQYF. The CDR3 DNA sequence: TGCGCCAGCAGTAGAACTAGCGGGAGGCCCAAAGAGACCCAGTACTTC. Full variable domain (rest looked up from reference TRBV5-1 and TRBJ2-5): KAGVTQTPRYLIKTRGQQVTLSCSPISGHRSVSWYQQTPGQGLQFLFEYFSETQRNKGNFPGRFSGRQFSNSRSEMNVSTLELGDSALYLCASSRTSGRPKETQYFGPGTRLLVL.

This clonotype was seen a few times. The chain is built from TRBV20-1 and TRBJ2-1; D not certain. Germline V lookup: CDR1 DFQATT, CDR2 SNEGSKA (reference sequence). V shed 2 bases and J shed 2 bases, with 10 bases lying between them. The CDR3 is 14 amino acids. As DNA, the CDR3 is TGCAGTGCTAGATACCGGAATACCTACAATGAGCAGTTCTTC. It is translated as CSARYRNTYNEQFF.

This clonotype came up many times. The chain's CDR3 is CASSLGAGTVYNEQFF. CDR3 nucleotides: TGTGCCAGCAGCTTAGGAGCCGGGACAGTCTACAATGAGCAGTTCTTC. The rearrangement uses TRBV11-1 and TRBJ2-1; TRBD1 matches at 7 bases. Per germline, CDR1 SGHAT and CDR2 FQDESV (reference sequence). The CDR3 is 16 residues long. With V trimmed by 1 base and J by 3 bases, 6 bases remained unmatched.

This clonotype appeared many times. V usage is TRBV2 and J usage is TRBJ2-1; 10 bases align to TRBD2. Germline lookup yields CDR1 SNHLY and CDR2 FYNNEI. The CDR3 consists of 18 residues. V trimming: 5 bases; J trimming: 0 bases; junction bases outside the gene matches: 10. The CDR3 spells CASSSGTSVVSSYNEQFF. The DNA of the CDR3 is TGTGCCAGCAGTTCCGGGACTAGCGTAGTCAGCTCCTACAATGAGCAGTTCTTC.